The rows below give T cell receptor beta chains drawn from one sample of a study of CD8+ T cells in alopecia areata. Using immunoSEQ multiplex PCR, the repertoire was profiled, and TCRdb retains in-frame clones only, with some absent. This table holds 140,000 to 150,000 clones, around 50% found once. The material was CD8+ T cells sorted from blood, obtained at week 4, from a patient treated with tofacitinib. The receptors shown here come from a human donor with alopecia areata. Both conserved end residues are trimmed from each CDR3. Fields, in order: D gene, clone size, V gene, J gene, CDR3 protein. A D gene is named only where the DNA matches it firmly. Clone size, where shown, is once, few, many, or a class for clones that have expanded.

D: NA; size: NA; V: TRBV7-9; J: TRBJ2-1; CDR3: ASSSPTYNEQF
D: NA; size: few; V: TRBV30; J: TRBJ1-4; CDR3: AWRLGTEGWEKLF
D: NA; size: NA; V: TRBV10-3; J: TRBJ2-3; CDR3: AISDPAEGPDTQY
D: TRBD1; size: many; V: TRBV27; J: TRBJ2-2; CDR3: ASSGTGGWTGELF
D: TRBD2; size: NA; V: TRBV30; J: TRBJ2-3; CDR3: AWSGLAGADTQY
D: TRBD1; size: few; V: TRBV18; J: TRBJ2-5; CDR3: ASSPVDRAEGQETQY
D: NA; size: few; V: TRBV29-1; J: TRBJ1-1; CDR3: SAWGTEAF
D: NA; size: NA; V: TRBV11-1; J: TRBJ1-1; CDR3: ASSSPFAPNTEAF
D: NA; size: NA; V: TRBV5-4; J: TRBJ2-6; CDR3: ASSPLGPGLFIGANVLT
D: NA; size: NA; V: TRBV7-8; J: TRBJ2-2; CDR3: ASIGVLGGTGELF
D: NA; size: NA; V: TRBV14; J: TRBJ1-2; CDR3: ASRKPNYGYT
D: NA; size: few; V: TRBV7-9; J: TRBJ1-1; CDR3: ASSPSEDRDTEAF
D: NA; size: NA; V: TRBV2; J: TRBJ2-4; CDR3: ASSEIYIDAKNIQY
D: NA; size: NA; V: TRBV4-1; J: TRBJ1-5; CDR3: ASSQSTGSGNQPQH
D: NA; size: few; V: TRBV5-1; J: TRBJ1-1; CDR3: ASSWTENLVKNTEAF
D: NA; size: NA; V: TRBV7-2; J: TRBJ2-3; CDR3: ASSSNGNPTDTQY
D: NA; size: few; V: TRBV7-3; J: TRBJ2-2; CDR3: ASSMTGVSGELF